What follows is one T cell receptor (beta chain) and its context. No antigen is known for it. The sample holds no much larger clone one base away, and base qualities are not on file. The data were obtained in a study of OX40 agonist ivuxolimab in advanced cancers. Background for the entire study: The costimulatory receptor OX40 (CD134) was targeted by ivuxolimab, a fully human IgG2 agonistic monoclonal antibody. Intravenous ivuxolimab was administered to patients every 2 weeks at six dose levels: 0.01, 0.1, 0.3, 1.5, 3 and 10 mg/kg. Among the 50 to 55 dose-escalation patients, 19 had hepatocellular carcinoma, approximately 15 melanoma, 9 renal cell carcinoma and 9 head and neck cancer. The dose-escalation cohort was 82.7% male with a mean age of roughly 62 years, ranging from roughly 20 to 80. Patients were allowed to have had prior anti-PD-1, anti-PD-L1 or anti-CTLA-4 therapy, and around 40% of the dose-escalation patients had previously received checkpoint inhibitors. Three dose-escalation patients achieved partial responses, one with hepatocellular carcinoma and two with cutaneous melanoma. The point of sequencing TCRbeta in the periphery was to test whether ivuxolimab changed TCR sequence diversity and drove clonal T-cell expansion. The paper reports the monotherapy dose-escalation portion (N of about 54 patients) of the phase I ivuxolimab trial.

What the work shows at the level of the full study, not this receptor alone: Which antigens the clonally expanded peripheral T cells were specific for was not determined. On average, CD8+ T cells showed more expanded clones than CD4+ T cells after ivuxolimab. At doses of 0.1 to 3.0 mg/kg, clonal expansion of both CD4+ and CD8+ T cells in blood was seen between baseline and week 6. In the 0.1-3.0 mg/kg groups, partial responders had among the lowest normalized peripheral clonal expansion, particularly in CD8+ T cells. Low levels of normalized T-cell clonal expansion were also seen in some nonresponding patients.

The trim is 2 bases for V and 2 bases for J, with a gap of 9 bases between the germline ends. Looking up the germline V gene yields CDR1 SGHVS and CDR2 FNYEAQ. The CDR3 starts with the cysteine, ends with the phenylalanine, and has 14 residues. Only CDR3 DNA is held: 42 bases, read in frame from base 1. To sequence the TCRbeta CDR3 region, genomic DNA was isolated from the sorted cells. The immunoSEQ Assay was used for sequencing of TCRbeta CDR3 regions. TCRdb took over this immuneACCESS table, retaining in-frame rearrangements with V and J assigned. Such tables are incomplete; in checked studies, under half of the missing clones stem from an unresolved V gene, and the remainder is unexplained. The sample table records roughly 56,000 clones; more than 75% of these occur just once. About 2.7% of the sample is in the top ten clones. Patients with a history of autoimmune disease or receiving systemic immunosuppression were excluded from the trial. Peripheral blood for TCR sequencing was collected from all dose cohorts at baseline, on cycle 4 day 1, and on cycle 7 day 1. The samples were taken from a phase I, first-in-human, multicenter, open-label dose-escalation trial of ivuxolimab. Adults with locally advanced or metastatic head and neck squamous cell, hepatocellular, melanoma or renal cell carcinoma were enrolled in the trial. CD4+ and CD8+ T cells were sorted separately from peripheral blood before TCR sequencing.

This TCR was recovered from an adult with an advanced solid tumor such as melanoma, head and neck, liver or kidney cancer. The sequence links TRBV7-6 to TRBJ1-1, with the D gene call left open. Sequenced here: CD4+ or CD8+ T cells sorted from blood, sampled in a trial of the OX40 agonist ivuxolimab. The sequence in DNA is TGTGCCAGCAGCTTACCCTCAGGAAACACTGAAGCTTTCTTT. The encoded protein is CASSLPSGNTEAFF.